This T cell receptor (beta chain) originates from a study of blood T cell repertoires in COVID-19. Cohort 3 recovery required two negative PCRs, clearance, or symptom resolution. Clones were read by immunoSEQ multiplex PCR, and TCRdb kept only the in-frame ones, dropping some. The table has some 160,000 clones, approximately 80% seen once; the top ten hold nearly 3.5%. CDR3 length: 14 residues. Unmatched junction bases numbered 4, after V lost 8 bases and J lost 4 bases. Germline V CDR1 and CDR2: LGHDT, YNNKEL (reference sequence). This receptor was identified in a woman between 55 and 75 years old who had recovered from COVID-19. V usage is TRBV3-1 (or the pseudogene TRBV3-2) and J usage is TRBJ2-1; 11 bases align to TRBD2. The specimen sequenced was PBMCs or T cells enriched from blood (not recorded which). CDR3 loop: CASSTSGGYNEQFF. CDR3 nucleotides: TGTGCCAGCTCTACTAGCGGGGGTTACAATGAGCAGTTCTTC.